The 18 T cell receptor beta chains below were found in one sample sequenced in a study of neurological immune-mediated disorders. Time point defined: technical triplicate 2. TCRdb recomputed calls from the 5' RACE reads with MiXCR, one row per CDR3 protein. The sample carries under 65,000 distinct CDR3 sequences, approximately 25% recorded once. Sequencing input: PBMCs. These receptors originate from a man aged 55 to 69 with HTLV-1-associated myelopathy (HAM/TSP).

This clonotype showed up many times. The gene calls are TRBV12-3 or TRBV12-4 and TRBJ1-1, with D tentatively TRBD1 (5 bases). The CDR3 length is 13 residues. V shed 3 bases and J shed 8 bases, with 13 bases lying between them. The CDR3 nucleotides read TGTGCCAGCAGTTTGGCACAGAACAGGGAAGCTTTCTTT. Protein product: CASSLAQNREAFF.

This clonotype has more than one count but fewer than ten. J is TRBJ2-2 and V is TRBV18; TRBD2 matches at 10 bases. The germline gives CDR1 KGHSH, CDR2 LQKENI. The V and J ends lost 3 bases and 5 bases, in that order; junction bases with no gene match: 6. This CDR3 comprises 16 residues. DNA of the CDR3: TGTGCCAGCTCACCGTCACTAGCGGGAAAGACCGGGGAGCTGTTTTTT. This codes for CASSPSLAGKTGELFF.

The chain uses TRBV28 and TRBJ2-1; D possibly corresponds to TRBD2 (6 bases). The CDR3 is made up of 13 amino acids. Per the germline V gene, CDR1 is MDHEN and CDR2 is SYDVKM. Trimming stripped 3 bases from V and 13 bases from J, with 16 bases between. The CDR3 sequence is CASSLSPGLIQFF. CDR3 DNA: TGTGCCAGCAGTTTGTCCCCGGGACTTATCCAGTTCTTC.

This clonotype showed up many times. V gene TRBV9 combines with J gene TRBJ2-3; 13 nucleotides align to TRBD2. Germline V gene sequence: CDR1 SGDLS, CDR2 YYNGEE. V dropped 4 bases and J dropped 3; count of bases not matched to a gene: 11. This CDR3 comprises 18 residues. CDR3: CASSPPGLAGVATDTQYF. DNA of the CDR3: TGTGCCAGCAGCCCCCCCGGACTAGCGGGAGTTGCTACAGATACGCAGTATTTT.

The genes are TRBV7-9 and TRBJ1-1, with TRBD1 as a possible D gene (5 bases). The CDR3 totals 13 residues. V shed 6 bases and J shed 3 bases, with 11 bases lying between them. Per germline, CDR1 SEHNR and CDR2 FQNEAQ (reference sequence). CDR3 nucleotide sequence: TGTGCCAGCAGGAGGACACCGGACACTGAAGCTTTCTTT. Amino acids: CASRRTPDTEAFF.

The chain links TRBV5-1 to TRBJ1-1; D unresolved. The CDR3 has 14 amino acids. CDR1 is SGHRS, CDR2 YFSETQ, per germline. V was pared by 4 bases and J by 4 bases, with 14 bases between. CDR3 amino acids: CASSAQPEGTEAFF. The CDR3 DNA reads TGCGCCAGCAGCGCGCAACCGGAGGGCACTGAAGCTTTCTTT.

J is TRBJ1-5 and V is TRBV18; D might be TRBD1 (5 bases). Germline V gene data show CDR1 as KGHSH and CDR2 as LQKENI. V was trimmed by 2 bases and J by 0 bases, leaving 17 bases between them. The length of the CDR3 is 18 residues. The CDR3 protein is CASSPSGLSRNSNQPQHF. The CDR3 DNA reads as TGTGCCAGCTCACCATCGGGGCTAAGCCGCAATAGCAATCAGCCCCAGCATTTT.

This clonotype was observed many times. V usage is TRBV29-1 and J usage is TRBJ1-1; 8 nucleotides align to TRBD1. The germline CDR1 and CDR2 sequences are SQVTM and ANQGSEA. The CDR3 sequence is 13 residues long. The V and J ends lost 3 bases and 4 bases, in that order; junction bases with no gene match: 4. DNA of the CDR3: TGCAGCGTTGACACAGGGGGGAGCACTGAAGCTTTCTTT. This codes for CSVDTGGSTEAFF.

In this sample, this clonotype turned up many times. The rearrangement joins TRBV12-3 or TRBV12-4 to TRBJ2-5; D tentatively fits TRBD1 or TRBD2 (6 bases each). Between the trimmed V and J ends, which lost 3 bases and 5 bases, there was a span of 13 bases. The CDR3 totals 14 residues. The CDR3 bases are TGTGCCAGCAGTTTTGGGGGGCTGGAGGAGACCCAGTACTTC. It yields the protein CASSFGGLEETQYF.

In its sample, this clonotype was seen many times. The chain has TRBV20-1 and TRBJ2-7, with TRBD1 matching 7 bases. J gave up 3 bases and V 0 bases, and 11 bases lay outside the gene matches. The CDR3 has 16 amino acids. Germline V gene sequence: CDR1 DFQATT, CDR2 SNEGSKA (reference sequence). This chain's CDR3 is CSAREDGTDHYYEQYF. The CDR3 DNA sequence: TGCAGTGCTAGAGAGGACGGGACAGACCACTACTACGAGCAGTACTTC.

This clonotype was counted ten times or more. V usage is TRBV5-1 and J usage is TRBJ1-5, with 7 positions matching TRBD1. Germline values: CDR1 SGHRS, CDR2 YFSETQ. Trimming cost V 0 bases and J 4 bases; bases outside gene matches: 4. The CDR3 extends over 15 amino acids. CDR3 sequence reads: CASSLAGDRNQPQHF. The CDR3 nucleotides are TGCGCCAGCAGCTTGGCCGGGGACAGAAATCAGCCCCAGCATTTT.

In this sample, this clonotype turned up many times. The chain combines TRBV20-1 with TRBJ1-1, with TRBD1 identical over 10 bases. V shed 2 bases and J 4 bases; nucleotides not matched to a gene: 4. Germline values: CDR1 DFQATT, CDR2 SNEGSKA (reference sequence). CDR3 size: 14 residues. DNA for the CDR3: TGCAGTGCTAGACGGGGACAGGGGTTCACTGAAGCTTTCTTT. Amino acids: CSARRGQGFTEAFF.

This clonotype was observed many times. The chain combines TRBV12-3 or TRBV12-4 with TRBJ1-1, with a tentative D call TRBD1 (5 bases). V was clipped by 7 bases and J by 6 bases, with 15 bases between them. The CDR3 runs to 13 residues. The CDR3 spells CASILPEGPEAFF. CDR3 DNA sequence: TGTGCCAGCATCCTCCCGGAGGGGCCTGAAGCTTTCTTT.

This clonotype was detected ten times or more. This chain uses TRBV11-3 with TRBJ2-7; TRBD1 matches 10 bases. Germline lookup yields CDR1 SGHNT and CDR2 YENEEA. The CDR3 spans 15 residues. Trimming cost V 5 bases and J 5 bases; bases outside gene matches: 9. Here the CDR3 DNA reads TGTGCCAGCAGCCCCAACTGGGGACAGGGGAACGAGCAGTACTTC. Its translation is CASSPNWGQGNEQYF.

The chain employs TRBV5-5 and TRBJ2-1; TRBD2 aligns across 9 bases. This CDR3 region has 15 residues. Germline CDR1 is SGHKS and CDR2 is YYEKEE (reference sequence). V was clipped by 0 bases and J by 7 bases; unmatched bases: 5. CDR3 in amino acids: CASSLVAGAGNEQFF. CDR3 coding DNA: TGTGCCAGCAGCTTGGTAGCGGGAGCGGGGAATGAGCAGTTCTTC.

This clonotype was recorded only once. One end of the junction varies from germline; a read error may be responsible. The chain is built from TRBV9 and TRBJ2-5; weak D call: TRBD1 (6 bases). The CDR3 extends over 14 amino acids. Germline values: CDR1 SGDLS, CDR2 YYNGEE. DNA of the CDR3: TGTGTCAGCAGCGTCGGACAGTACCAAGAGACCCAGTACTTC. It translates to CVSSVGQYQETQYF.

As DNA, the CDR3 is TGCAGTGCTAGAGTCGCAGGTTCTTACAATGAGCAGTTCTTC. Protein: CSARVAGSYNEQFF. The chain is built from TRBV20-1 and TRBJ2-1; D remains unclear. The CDR3 is 14 amino acids. V gave up 1 base and J gave up 4 bases, with 11 bases separating them. The germline CDR1 and CDR2 sequences are DFQATT and SNEGSKA (reference sequence).

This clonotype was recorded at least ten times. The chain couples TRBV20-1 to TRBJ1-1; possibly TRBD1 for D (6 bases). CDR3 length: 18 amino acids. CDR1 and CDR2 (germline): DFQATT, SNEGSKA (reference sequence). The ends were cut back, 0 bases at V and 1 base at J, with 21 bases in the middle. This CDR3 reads CSARDATGRVVGNTEAFF. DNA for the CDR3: TGCAGTGCTAGAGACGCCACAGGGCGGGTCGTGGGGAACACTGAAGCTTTCTTT.